The source of this T cell receptor (beta chain) is a study of CD8 T cells in ankylosing spondylitis. This clonotype was seen more than once but under ten times. The antigen remains unidentified. Overall study results and limits: Relatively rare in peripheral blood, disease-linked clones were also CD8+. One TCR beta motif, made up of about 8 highly homologous variants, appeared characteristic of ankylosing spondylitis blood.

Library preparation for TCR beta used quantitative 5'-RACE with molecular barcodes. Via MiXCR, TCRdb re-called the 5' RACE reads, giving one row per CDR3 protein. This table holds some 340,000 distinct CDR3 sequences, 14% to 15% found once. CDR3 length equals 15 residues. V was shortened by 0 bases and J by 2 bases, with 9 bases between the two germline ends. Germline CDR1 and CDR2: SGHTA and FQGNSA. Sequenced material: blood, either unsorted or a sorted T cell fraction (not recorded which). The origin of this receptor is a male donor with ankylosing spondylitis or in good health (not recorded which). The chain recombines TRBV7-2 with TRBJ2-3, with D tentatively TRBD2 (6 bases). The DNA of the CDR3 is TGTGCCAGCAGCTTAGCGGGACTCTACACAGATACGCAGTATTTT. This translates into CASSLAGLYTDTQYF.